Reported below is one T cell receptor beta chain. Sequencing used immunoSEQ multiplex PCR; TCRdb keeps in-frame clones, though not all of them. The top ten hold 37% of the sample, which has approximately 100,000 clones, 50% to 65% seen once. This specimen belongs to a study of cytotoxic CD8 clonotypes in ibrutinib-treated CLL. The sample in question was PBMCs, obtained after 24 months of ibrutinib treatment. The sequence came from a human donor with chronic lymphocytic leukemia.

The CDR3 protein is CSVEPRTVTDTQYF. CDR3 DNA: TGCAGCGTTGAGCCCCGGACGGTGACAGATACGCAGTATTTT. The rearrangement links TRBV29-1 to TRBJ2-3; unclear D gene. The CDR3 runs to 14 residues. Deletions cut 3 bases from V and 3 bases from J, with 13 bases between. Per the germline V gene, CDR1 is SQVTM and CDR2 is ANQGSEA.